The 27 T cell receptor beta chains given below trace back to one sample, sequenced in a study of technical replicates of blood from a handful of donors. Profiling relied on immunoSEQ multiplex PCR, and the TCRdb table lists in-frame clones only, not all of them. The sample includes approximately 70,000 clones, 90% to 95% of them seen just once. Sequencing was done on a sample of T cells isolated from PBMCs. The receptors come from a human donor in good health.

This clone was seen just once. The chain carries TRBV20-1 and TRBJ1-2; D not resolved. This CDR3 comprises 11 residues. CDR1 and CDR2 (germline): DFQATT, SNEGSKA (reference sequence). V was shortened by 6 bases and J by 5 bases, with 10 bases between the two germline ends. The CDR3 sequence is CSAAGYYGYTF. The CDR3 bases are TGCAGTGCGGCGGGGTATTATGGCTACACCTTC.

This sequence joins TRBV7-9 and TRBJ2-1, with TRBD2 matching 12 bases. With 6 bases clipped from V and 3 bases from J, the junction kept 3 bases outside the gene matches. CDR1 and CDR2 from the germline V gene are SEHNR and FQNEAQ (reference sequence). This CDR3 is built from 15 residues. In DNA form, the CDR3 reads TGTGCCAGCAGTTCGGGACTAGCGGGCTACAATGAGCAGTTCTTC. Translating gives CASSSGLAGYNEQFF.

This rearrangement joins TRBV28 to TRBJ1-5, with unresolved D. With 3 bases removed from V and 0 bases from J, the gap between germline ends came to 3 bases. The CDR3 contains 13 residues. CDR1 and CDR2 from the germline V gene are MDHEN and SYDVKM. The CDR3 region is CASSFGSNQPQHF. CDR3 DNA: TGTGCCAGCAGTTTCGGTAGCAATCAGCCCCAGCATTTT.

V usage is TRBV30 and J usage is TRBJ1-5, with 9 bases matching TRBD1. Germline-derived CDR1 and CDR2 are GTSNPN and SVGIG (reference sequence). V trimming: 7 bases; J trimming: 0 bases; junction bases outside the gene matches: 10. This CDR3 spans 16 amino acids. The CDR3 DNA is TGTGCCTTTGACAGGGGGAAAATAGGTAGCAATCAGCCCCAGCATTTT. Translated: CAFDRGKIGSNQPQHF.

This sequence joins TRBV30 and TRBJ2-3, with D perhaps matching TRBD2 (5 bases). The CDR3 spans 14 residues. Trimming cost V 4 bases and J 6 bases, with 17 bases left between them. Germline lookup yields CDR1 GTSNPN and CDR2 SVGIG (reference sequence). The CDR3: CAWIGLPPADTQYF. The CDR3, as DNA: TGTGCCTGGATCGGACTGCCACCCGCCGATACGCAGTATTTT.

V is TRBV28 and J is TRBJ2-7; tentatively, D is TRBD1 (7 bases). The CDR3 loop spans 17 amino acids. Germline V gene lookup returns CDR1 MDHEN and CDR2 SYDVKM. Trimming shortened V by 5 bases and J by 4 bases, and 24 bases separated the two germline ends. The CDR3 DNA reads TGTGCCAGCAGTCCGAACACCAACAGGGGAGGTAGATACGAGCAGTACTTC. The encoded protein is CASSPNTNRGGRYEQYF.

This chain joins TRBV27 and TRBJ2-1; no clear D. Germline CDR1 is MNHEY and CDR2 is SMNVEV (reference sequence). V gave up 6 bases and J gave up 7 bases, with 10 bases separating them. There are 12 residues in the CDR3. CDR3 sequence (DNA): TGTGCCAGCAGATTGGCTTCGAATGAGCAGTTCTTC. Its translation: CASRLASNEQFF.

The chain is built from TRBV27 and TRBJ1-1; 7 bases are a match to TRBD1. Per the germline V gene, CDR1 is MNHEY and CDR2 is SMNVEV (reference sequence). With 3 bases clipped from V and 5 bases from J, the junction kept 18 bases outside the gene matches. CDR3 length: 18 amino acids. The CDR3: CASSFSTIGGGALTEAFF. CDR3 nucleotides: TGTGCCAGCAGTTTTTCCACGATCGGAGGGGGCGCCTTGACTGAAGCTTTCTTT.

The chain employs TRBV5-1 and TRBJ1-1; D gene unclear. The V end was cut by 5 bases, the J end by 1 base, with 24 bases between. The CDR3 contains 18 residues. In germline, CDR1 is SGHRS, CDR2 YFSETQ. CDR3 nucleotide sequence: TGCGCCAGCAGGCTCACCCCGAAGGCGAGGAATCGGAACACTGAAGCTTTCTTT. It yields the protein CASRLTPKARNRNTEAFF.

J is TRBJ2-7 and V is TRBV14, with TRBD2 matching 7 bases. Germline V gene lookup returns CDR1 SGHDN and CDR2 FVKESK. The CDR3 runs 14 residues. V shed 4 bases, J shed 2 bases, and the junction held 5 bases outside the gene matches. This CDR3 reads CASSRGGKPYEQYF. The CDR3 DNA reads as TGTGCCAGCAGCCGGGGGGGGAAACCCTACGAGCAGTACTTC.

The genes are TRBV10-3 and TRBJ2-2; D gene unclear. Deletions cut 3 bases from V and 1 base from J, with 9 bases between. In germline, CDR1 is ENHRY, CDR2 SYGVKD. The CDR3 is 15 residues long. The CDR3 bases are TGTGCCATCAGTGAACAGCTTCTGAACACCGGGGAGCTGTTTTTT. It codes for CAISEQLLNTGELFF.

The chain has TRBV7-2 and TRBJ2-7, with TRBD2 matching 8 bases. CDR3 length equals 14 residues. Per the germline V gene, CDR1 is SGHTA and CDR2 is FQGNSA. V trimming: 1 base; J trimming: 5 bases; junction bases outside the gene matches: 4. CDR3 in DNA: TGTGCCAGCAGCTTAGAGCGGGAGAGGGACGAGCAGTACTTC. Protein product: CASSLERERDEQYF.

This chain uses TRBV18 with TRBJ2-5, with TRBD1 as a possible D gene (6 bases). Trimming pared 3 bases from V and 1 base from J, leaving 6 bases between. There are 13 residues in the CDR3. Germline loops: CDR1 KGHSH, CDR2 LQKENI. The CDR3 DNA follows: TGTGCCAGCTCACCGGGGGCCCAAGAGACCCAGTACTTC. It is translated as CASSPGAQETQYF.

The chain combines TRBV7-6 with TRBJ2-3, with TRBD2 matching 11 bases. The CDR3 covers 18 residues. Germline V gene data show CDR1 as SGHVS and CDR2 as FNYEAQ. V was pared by 1 base and J by 7 bases, with 13 bases of the junction left unmatched. The CDR3 DNA reads as TGTGCCAGCAGCTTAGGGGCTAGCGGGAGGCCCTCGGGAAATACGCAGTATTTT. It yields the protein CASSLGASGRPSGNTQYF.

The chain joins TRBV5-1 to TRBJ2-1; 12 nucleotides match TRBD2. This CDR3 region has 14 residues. V lost 0 bases to trimming and J lost 15 bases; unmatched junction nucleotides: 7. Germline V lookup: CDR1 SGHRS, CDR2 YFSETQ. In DNA, the CDR3 is TGCGCCAGCAGCTTGGCACTAGCGGGAGGACCGGCGTTCTTC. Its translation: CASSLALAGGPAFF.

V is TRBV13 and J is TRBJ2-7; TRBD2 matches 14 bases. V was pared by 3 bases and J by 6 bases, with 1 base of the junction left unmatched. The CDR3 is 14 amino acids. Germline-derived CDR1 and CDR2 are PRHDT and FYEKMQ (reference sequence). The CDR3 here is CASSFGLAGGEQYF. The CDR3 DNA is TGTGCCAGCAGCTTCGGACTAGCGGGAGGCGAGCAGTACTTC. The complete variable domain, with remaining parts taken from reference TRBV13 and TRBJ2-7, reads AAGVIQSPRHLIKEKRETATLKCYPIPRHDTVYWYQQGPGQDPQFLISFYEKMQSDKGSIPDRFSAQQFSDYHSELNMSSLELGDSALYFCASSFGLAGGEQYFGPGTRLTVT.

The genes are TRBV27 and TRBJ2-3, with D maybe TRBD2 (5 bases). CDR3 length equals 14 residues. V was shortened by 2 bases and J by 2 bases, with 8 bases between the two germline ends. Germline V lookup: CDR1 MNHEY, CDR2 SMNVEV (reference sequence). The CDR3 DNA reads as TGTGCCAGCAGTTTAGCGGGTTCCACAGATACGCAGTATTTT. Translation gives CASSLAGSTDTQYF.

This rearrangement joins TRBV5-1 to TRBJ2-1, with D perhaps TRBD2 (6 bases). The V gene's germline CDR1 is SGHRS and CDR2 YFSETQ. This CDR3 has 15 residues. V dropped 3 bases and J dropped 4 bases, with 14 bases sitting between them. In DNA, the CDR3 is TGCGCCAGCAGCTCCTCCGGGACTGGTTACAATGAGCAGTTCTTC. Its translation: CASSSSGTGYNEQFF.

The count of this clone is one. V usage is TRBV7-2 and J usage is TRBJ2-3; 14 positions agree with TRBD2. Unmatched junction bases numbered 5, after V lost 11 bases and J lost 1 base. The CDR3 runs to 15 residues. The germline gives CDR1 SGHTA, CDR2 FQGNSA. The CDR3 region has the DNA TGTGCCTGGGAGGGACTAGCGGGGGGCACAGATACGCAGTATTTT. As protein: CAWEGLAGGTDTQYF. Based on the CDR3 plus reference TRBV7-2 and TRBJ2-3, the full variable domain is GAGVSQSPSNKVTEKGKDVELRCDPISGHTALYWYRQSLGQGLEFLIYFQGNSAPDKSGLPSDRFSAERTGGSVSTLTIQRTQQEDSAVYLCAWEGLAGGTDTQYFGPGTRLTVL.

The chain carries TRBV19 and TRBJ2-1; 11 bases align to TRBD2. V was pared by 1 base and J by 8 bases, with 4 bases of the junction left unmatched. Germline-derived CDR1 and CDR2 are LNHDA and SQIVND (reference sequence). The CDR3 has 15 residues. This CDR3 reads CASSIGLAGGYEQFF. Here the CDR3 DNA reads TGTGCCAGTAGTATAGGCCTAGCGGGAGGCTATGAGCAGTTCTTC.

The V call is TRBV6-5, the J call TRBJ1-1; 8 bases agree with TRBD1. Germline V gives CDR1 MNHEY, CDR2 SVGAGI. The CDR3 has 16 amino acids. V lost 3 bases and J lost 1; bases outside the gene matches: 7. CDR3: CASSYGTQGANTEAFF. The CDR3 DNA is TGTGCCAGCAGTTATGGGACTCAGGGGGCGAACACTGAAGCTTTCTTT.

Remarks on this clone: One end of the junction fails to match germline, which may point to a read error. The chain carries TRBV4-2 and TRBJ2-3; 12 bases agree with TRBD2. The CDR3 extends over 16 amino acids. The germline V gene encodes CDR1 LGHNA and CDR2 YNFKEQ. The CDR3 DNA reads TGTGCCGGCAGCCAAGATCTAGCGGGAGGGACAGATACGCAGTATTTT. Translated, it gives CAGSQDLAGGTDTQYF.

V gene TRBV27 combines with J gene TRBJ2-7; 8 positions match TRBD1. The CDR3 length is 14 residues. Trimming took 11 bases from V and 1 from J; bases not matched to a gene: 10. CDR1 is MNHEY and CDR2 is SMNVEV in the germline V gene (reference sequence). CDR3 protein: CAVRGQGLSYEQYF. The CDR3 nucleotides read TGTGCCGTCCGAGGACAGGGTTTATCCTACGAGCAGTACTTC.

The chain uses TRBV28 and TRBJ2-1, with 11 bases lining up with TRBD2. The CDR3 has 15 amino acids. The germline V gene encodes CDR1 MDHEN and CDR2 SYDVKM. V was clipped by 4 bases and J by 10 bases; unmatched bases: 9. CDR3 in DNA: TGTGCCAGCAGTTCAACTAGCGGGAGTGATAGGGAGCAGTTCTTC. Amino acid sequence: CASSSTSGSDREQFF.

The rearrangement joins TRBV4-1 to TRBJ2-1; the D gene is possibly TRBD2 (5 bases). The V gene's germline CDR1 is MGHRA and CDR2 YSYEKL. Trimming removed 0 bases at V and 8 bases at J, with 8 bases between. This CDR3 has 13 amino acids. CDR3 loop: CASSQDMEDEQFF. CDR3 DNA: TGCGCCAGCAGCCAAGATATGGAGGATGAGCAGTTCTTC.

The rearrangement links TRBV2 to TRBJ2-7, with D perhaps TRBD2 (5 bases). The CDR3 covers 15 residues. In germline, CDR1 is SNHLY, CDR2 FYNNEI. The germline V and J ends were trimmed by 6 bases and 3 bases, with 18 bases remaining between them. The CDR3 DNA sequence: TGTGCCAGCAGCGGAGGCCCTATGGGCTTCTACGAGCAGTACTTC. It is translated as CASSGGPMGFYEQYF.

This clone was observed once. The rearrangement links TRBV7-6 to TRBJ1-1; D might be TRBD1 (5 bases). V lost 1 base to trimming and J lost 3 bases, with 12 bases between them. CDR3 length: 15 amino acids. CDR1 is SGHVS and CDR2 is FNYEAQ in the germline V gene. This CDR3 reads CASSLDTGMYTEAFF. The CDR3 DNA is TGTGCCAGCAGCTTAGACACAGGAATGTACACTGAAGCTTTCTTT.